This T cell receptor beta chain emerged from a study of blood T cell repertoires in COVID-19. As for the study in general: Whether acute or convalescent, the COVID-19 samples came from the United States, Italy and Spain. T cells, B-cell-depleted T cells, or PBMCs supplied cDNA or gDNA.

Per the original methods: Cell counts per sample came from amplifying reference gene primers. The protocol was immunoSEQ multiplex PCR, while the TCRdb copy is restricted to in-frame clones and leaves out a portion. The DNA was the basis for D and trimming; V, J and clone size are from that table. The sample lists approximately 360,000 clones, 89% seen once, with more than 0.95% in the top ten. Trimming took 6 bases from V and 6 from J, leaving 17 bases between them. The CDR3 spans 14 residues. Per the germline V gene, CDR1 is SNHLY and CDR2 is FYNNEI. The sample comprised peripheral blood. The receptor was derived from a man between 35 and 55 years old with acute or convalescent COVID-19. The gene calls are TRBV2 and TRBJ1-1; D is perhaps TRBD1 (6 bases). Written as DNA, the CDR3 is TGTGCCAGCAGGAGAGACAGGCCCCCGGCTGAAGCTTTCTTT. Translation gives CASRRDRPPAEAFF. The variable domain in full, with the rest retrieved from reference TRBV2 and TRBJ1-1, is EPEVTQTPSHQVTQMGQEVILRCVPISNHLYFYWYRQILGQKVEFLVSFYNNEISEKSEIFDDQFSVERPDGSNFTLKIRSTKLEDSAMYFCASRRDRPPAEAFFGQGTRLTVV.